This T cell receptor beta chain came from a study of regulatory T cells in long-lasting Graves disease. The V gene's germline CDR1 is SGDLS and CDR2 YYNGEE. The CDR3 is 20 amino acids. With 4 bases clipped from V and 0 bases from J, the junction kept 18 bases outside the gene matches. iRepertoire HTBI primers and Arm-PCR of CDR3 regions built TCR beta libraries. Using its own MiXCR run on the multiplex PCR reads, TCRdb lists one record per CDR3 protein. Of about 470,000 distinct CDR3 sequences in the sample, 14% to 15% were seen once. Time point reported: newly diagnosed GD, antithyroid drugs for less than 3 months. From RNA extracted from PBMCs, the TCR library was made. It was by American Thyroid Association guidelines that Graves' disease was diagnosed. The source of the patients was an endocrinology department in Xi'an, China. This sample was also put to use in a study of T cells in Graves' hyperthyroidism and ophthalmopathy. That source notes: Ophthalmopathy got predicted by the model a median approximately 6 months before its onset.

The sequences come from peripheral blood mononuclear cells (PBMCs), collected at new diagnosis, from a patient treated with antithyroid drugs. The clonotype was recovered from a woman in her thirties with Graves disease. The chain uses TRBV9 and TRBJ2-1, with 8 nucleotides matching TRBD2. In DNA, the CDR3 is TGTGCCAGCAGCCATAATAGCGGGGAAAAGCCCGTTAGCTCCTACAATGAGCAGTTCTTC. Amino acid sequence: CASSHNSGEKPVSSYNEQFF.